The rows below give T cell receptor beta chains drawn from one sample of a study of cytomegalovirus exposure and HLA in healthy donors. Generated by immunoSEQ multiplex PCR, the TCRdb table keeps only in-frame clones and is missing some. The repertoire holds 110,000 to 150,000 clones, with 60% to 80% as singletons. Material: PBMCs. These receptors were taken from a woman aged 45 to 65 in good health and CMV-seronegative. Both conserved end residues are part of each CDR3. Each record gives: J gene, V gene, clone size, CDR3 protein. Where a row states a size, it is once, few, many or the class of an expanded clone; other rows omit it.

TRBJ2-2 TRBV7-2 NA CASSLELTGELFF
NA TRBV7-6 NA CASSELAGVYEQYF
TRBJ2-7 TRBV4-1 NA CASSQGPLAGEGEQYF
TRBJ2-7 TRBV4-1 NA CASSQLAGGTYEQYF
TRBJ1-5 TRBV19 NA CASSQQGAGQPQHF
TRBJ2-2 TRBV9 once CASSSSSGELFF
TRBJ2-3 TRBV7-2 NA CASSLARIGGGRRSTDTQYF
TRBJ2-2 TRBV7-9 NA CASSLTGRDGELFF
TRBJ2-7 TRBV7-8 NA CASSLLAGGPNEQYF
TRBJ1-1 TRBV5-1 NA CASSSWTPNTEAFF
TRBJ1-2 TRBV4-1 NA CASSQERVGQIFYGYTF
TRBJ2-2 TRBV6-5 NA CASRSGYTGELFF
TRBJ2-3 TRBV7-9 NA CASSSRTRGDTQYF
TRBJ2-3 TRBV7-9 NA CASSYSGGALGDTQYF
TRBJ1-2 TRBV6-5 NA CASSSMGGNYGYTF
TRBJ2-1 TRBV2 NA CASSQSNEQFF
TRBJ2-3 TRBV28 NA CASSLGASTDTQYF
TRBJ1-1 TRBV6-5 NA CASTRGGPNTEAFF
TRBJ1-2 TRBV5-1 few CASSLGQGLGGYTF
TRBJ1-4 TRBV18 few CASSPSSRGNEKLFF
TRBJ2-7 TRBV7-7 NA CASSYSGTGGEQYF
TRBJ1-2 TRBV6-5 NA CASSKTGAYGYTF
TRBJ1-2 TRBV19 NA CATTTEYGYTF
TRBJ2-1 TRBV9 NA CASSVEGLVYNEQFF
TRBJ1-1 TRBV4-3 few CASSRGTDLNTEAFF
TRBJ1-2 TRBV4-3 NA CASSQDSWGDGYTF
TRBJ2-3 TRBV18 NA CASSPGQGTDTQYF
TRBJ1-3 TRBV15 few CATSRDRNTIYF
TRBJ2-3 TRBV27 NA CASSLPPPKRAGTDTQYF
TRBJ1-5 TRBV2 NA CASSEGSSNQPQHF
TRBJ2-5 TRBV5-1 once CASSFGLAGGGEETQYF
TRBJ2-5 TRBV7-2 NA CASRLLGQGKRETQYF
TRBJ2-4 TRBV29-1 NA CSVEEIVPAGLAKNIQYF
TRBJ2-1 TRBV7-9 NA CASSPLAGGLNEQFF
TRBJ2-2 TRBV11-1 few CASSLTSGGLGELFF
TRBJ2-7 TRBV30 NA CAWSEEQGAYEQYF
TRBJ1-2 TRBV10-3 NA CAISPAGADYGYTF
TRBJ2-3 TRBV7-9 once CASSQGADTQYF
TRBJ1-6 TRBV5-1 NA CASSFNSGGYTPLHF
TRBJ2-5 TRBV5-4 once CASSFGPRVQPGGETQYF
TRBJ2-6 TRBV25-1 NA CVSSESRSPGANVLTF
TRBJ2-2 TRBV29-1 NA CSVGTSGAGELFF
TRBJ2-2 TRBV2 few CASALGYGTGELFF
TRBJ1-2 TRBV15 NA CATSPYGGANYGYTF
TRBJ1-6 TRBV6-4 NA CASTRQVSSYNSPLHF
TRBJ2-1 TRBV29-1 few CSVEGQYYNEQFF
TRBJ2-5 TRBV7-3 few CASSFGQGPQETQYF
TRBJ2-7 TRBV7-9 NA CSSSLYSYEQYF
TRBJ2-3 TRBV4-3 NA CASSQGLAGASTDTQYF
TRBJ1-1 TRBV5-1 NA CASSRTGSPNTEAFF
TRBJ2-2 TRBV9 NA CASSGGTGADTGELFF
TRBJ1-2 TRBV19 NA CASSTGTEINYTF
TRBJ1-1 TRBV2 few CASREGQANTEAFF
TRBJ2-1 TRBV5-8 NA CASSLGINEQFF
TRBJ2-7 TRBV5-4 NA CASSKRDTSYEQYF
TRBJ2-3 TRBV11-1 NA CASSRSGGAEDTQYF
TRBJ2-7 TRBV7-2 NA CASSSLRRGDYEQYF
TRBJ2-1 TRBV4-3 NA CASSQVTGQYNEQFF
TRBJ1-2 TRBV5-8 NA CASSSRTGNGYTF
TRBJ2-1 TRBV4-2 NA CASSQDLAGGDNEQFF